A single sample gave rise to the 13 T cell receptor beta chains below, sequenced in a study of cytomegalovirus exposure and HLA in healthy donors. The PCR ran on 60 Vbeta and 13 Jbeta primers. This table comes from immunoSEQ multiplex PCR, and its TCRdb copy is limited to in-frame clones, with some not included. The table shows around 95,000 clones, with under 85% occurring only once. Sequencing was performed on PBMCs. These receptors were collected from a woman in her thirties or forties in good health and CMV-seropositive.

In DNA, the CDR3 is TGTGCCAGTAGGGGAGCGGGAGGCAAAAACATTCAGTACTTC. Protein sequence: CASRGAGGKNIQYF. The chain employs TRBV19 and TRBJ2-4; 9 nucleotides line up with TRBD2. Germline values: CDR1 LNHDA, CDR2 SQIVND (reference sequence). The J segment lost 3 bases and the V segment lost 6 bases, leaving 3 bases of the junction unmatched. The CDR3 is made up of 14 amino acids.

This clone came up a few times. The chain combines TRBV19 with TRBJ2-3; 14 bases are shared with TRBD2. The germline V gene encodes CDR1 LNHDA and CDR2 SQIVND (reference sequence). V lost 2 bases to trimming and J lost 2 bases; unmatched junction nucleotides: 18. This CDR3 is built from 22 residues. The CDR3 loop reads CASSIRLAGGPVPWSHTDTQYF. The CDR3 DNA is TGTGCCAGTAGTATAAGACTAGCGGGAGGGCCGGTGCCGTGGTCACACACAGATACGCAGTATTTT.

The gene calls are TRBV29-1 and TRBJ2-1; 9 bases align to TRBD1. J lost 5 bases, V lost 4 bases, and 3 bases had no gene match. Germline V lookup: CDR1 SQVTM, CDR2 ANQGSEA. The CDR3 is made up of 13 amino acids. The CDR3, as DNA: TGCAGCGTTGGACAGGGGGTTCACAATGAGCAGTTCTTC. Protein: CSVGQGVHNEQFF.

The sample holds a few counts of this clone. This rearrangement joins TRBV6-1 to TRBJ2-3; 9 nucleotides match TRBD2. This CDR3 is built from 14 residues. CDR1 MNHNS and CDR2 SASEGT come from the germline V gene. V was pared by 3 bases and J by 4 bases, with 2 bases of the junction left unmatched. The DNA of the CDR3 is TGTGCCAGCAGTGAGCTAGCGGGACCAGATACGCAGTATTTT. The encoded protein is CASSELAGPDTQYF.

In the case of this clone: Other DNA sequences in this sample translate to the same CDR3. The rearrangement joins TRBV18 to TRBJ2-3, with 8 bases aligning to TRBD1. CDR1 KGHSH and CDR2 LQKENI come from the germline V gene. There are 15 residues in the CDR3. Germline trimming cut 0 bases from V and 3 bases from J; bases unmatched to any gene: 2. Here the CDR3 reads CASSPPGTGTDTQYF. The CDR3 region has the DNA TGTGCCAGCTCACCACCCGGGACAGGAACAGATACGCAGTATTTT. The full variable domain, in which reference TRBV18 and TRBJ2-3 provide the parts outside the CDR3, is NAGVMQNPRHLVRRRGQEARLRCSPMKGHSHVYWYRQLPEEGLKFMVYLQKENIIDESGMPKERFSAEFPKEGPSILRIQQVVRGDSAAYFCASSPPGTGTDTQYFGPGTRLTVL.

The gene calls are TRBV28 and TRBJ1-1; D not certain. The germline CDR1 and CDR2 sequences are MDHEN and SYDVKM. The V gene lost 8 bases and the J gene lost 3 bases, with 16 bases spanning the gap. The CDR3 is made up of 14 amino acids. The CDR3 sequence: CASDAPRRDTEAFF. The CDR3, as DNA: TGTGCCAGCGACGCCCCGAGGCGAGACACTGAAGCTTTCTTT.

The rearrangement uses TRBV30 and TRBJ1-2, with D uncertain. The CDR3 sequence is 12 residues long. Deletions cut 2 bases from V and 3 bases from J, with 7 bases between. Per the germline V gene, CDR1 is GTSNPN and CDR2 is SVGIG (reference sequence). The CDR3 sequence: CAWSLGDYGYTF. DNA for the CDR3: TGTGCCTGGAGTCTCGGAGACTATGGCTACACCTTC.

V and J are TRBV18 and TRBJ1-3; possible D gene TRBD1, 5 bases. The germline V gene has CDR1 KGHSH and CDR2 LQKENI. Between the trimmed V and J ends, which lost 0 bases and 3 bases, there was a span of 9 bases. The CDR3 consists of 15 residues. CDR3 protein: CASSPPEGHGNTIYF. The DNA of the CDR3 is TGTGCCAGCTCACCACCGGAAGGACATGGAAACACCATATATTTT.

The V call is TRBV27, the J call TRBJ2-7, with a possible D match to TRBD1 (5 bases). Germline loops: CDR1 MNHEY, CDR2 SMNVEV (reference sequence). The length of the CDR3 is 13 residues. Trimming cost V 11 bases and J 1 base, with 15 bases left between them. CDR3 DNA: TGTGCCGCAGGGAAACTGGAGTCCTACGAGCAGTACTTC. It specifies CAAGKLESYEQYF.

The V gene is TRBV19, the J gene TRBJ2-1; TRBD2 matches at 9 bases. Germline V CDR1 and CDR2: LNHDA, SQIVND (reference sequence). The CDR3 runs to 17 residues. Germline trimming cut 3 bases from V and 3 bases from J; bases unmatched to any gene: 9. Here the CDR3 reads CASSIEKRTSDYNEQFF. As DNA, the CDR3 is TGTGCCAGTAGTATTGAGAAACGGACTAGCGACTACAATGAGCAGTTCTTC.

This chain joins TRBV2 and TRBJ2-3, with 8 positions matching TRBD1. V was pared by 7 bases and J by 6 bases, with 12 bases of the junction left unmatched. In germline, CDR1 is SNHLY, CDR2 FYNNEI. The CDR3 has 15 residues. The DNA of the CDR3 is TGTGCCAGCAACCCGGACAGGGCATCTTCCGATACGCAGTATTTT. This translates into CASNPDRASSDTQYF.

The gene calls are TRBV10-3 and TRBJ2-3; D perhaps matches TRBD2 (6 bases). Trimming removed 7 bases at V and 4 bases at J, with 18 bases between. Germline CDR1 reads ENHRY; CDR2 reads SYGVKD. The CDR3 totals 15 residues. The CDR3 nucleotides read TGTGCCATCACAGACGCGGGACGAAACCCAGATACGCAGTATTTT. Its translation: CAITDAGRNPDTQYF.

The rearrangement joins TRBV7-9 to TRBJ1-2; 10 bases align to TRBD1. Trimming at V came to 0 bases and at J to 3 bases, leaving 4 bases not matched to a gene. In germline, CDR1 is SEHNR, CDR2 FQNEAQ (reference sequence). The CDR3 runs 16 residues. The CDR3 DNA reads TGTGCCAGCAGCTTAGCGGATGGGACAGGGGACTATGGCTACACCTTC. Translation gives CASSLADGTGDYGYTF.